This TCR beta chain appears in the sequencing data of a study of T cells in Graves' hyperthyroidism and ophthalmopathy. Authors of the study amplified TCR beta CDR3 regions from RNA transcripts. Researchers ran a first-round RT-PCR on the TCR CDR3 using the HTBI primer set. TCRdb re-derived calls from the multiplex PCR reads in MiXCR, one entry per CDR3 protein. The data contain hundreds of thousands of distinct CDR3 sequences, roughly 45% of them singletons. This clonotype has ten or more counts. This CDR3 has 13 residues. Trimming took 2 bases from V and 0 from J, leaving 5 bases between them. CDR1 SQVTM and CDR2 ANQGSEA come from the germline V gene.

Sequenced input: peripheral blood or thyroid tissue (not recorded which). The chain links TRBV29-1 to TRBJ1-5; D is unclear. This receptor was identified in an adult man with Graves' disease, either hyperthyroidism or ophthalmopathy (not recorded which). CDR3 residues: CSVEFDSNQPQHF. DNA for the CDR3: TGCAGCGTTGAATTCGATAGCAATCAGCCCCAGCATTTT.